Following are 31 T cell receptor beta chains from one sample sequenced in a study of blood T cell repertoires in COVID-19. Assay used: immunoSEQ multiplex PCR; TCRdb lists only in-frame clones, some missing. The data contain approximately 150,000 clones, roughly 80% of them seen just once; the ten biggest clones take up approximately 5.6%. Sequencing was performed on PBMCs or T cells enriched from blood (not recorded which). The receptors were sampled from a woman in her thirties or forties with acute COVID-19.

This chain links TRBV19 with TRBJ2-5; D unclear. CDR3 length: 16 amino acids. V lost 1 base and J 1 base, leaving 13 bases between the germline ends. Germline V gives CDR1 LNHDA, CDR2 SQIVND (reference sequence). For the CDR3, the DNA is TGTGCCAGTAGTATAGGACTGAGTCGGCTCCAAGAGACCCAGTACTTC. Translating gives CASSIGLSRLQETQYF.

On this clone itself: The germline gene is not matched at one end of the junction; a read error may be the cause. The rearrangement joins TRBV3-1 (or the pseudogene TRBV3-2) to TRBJ1-2; a possible D gene is TRBD1 (6 bases). This CDR3 has 11 amino acids. Germline V lookup: CDR1 LGHDT, CDR2 YNNKEL (reference sequence). The CDR3 here is CASSQLRDTHF. The CDR3 region has the DNA TGTGCCAGCAGCCAACTCAGGGACACCCATTTC.

The chain carries TRBV3-1 (or the pseudogene TRBV3-2) and TRBJ2-7; TRBD1 might be the D (6 bases). The V end lost 8 bases, the J end lost 2 bases, and 22 bases lay between the germline ends. The CDR3 spans 16 residues. Germline V gives CDR1 LGHDT, CDR2 YNNKEL (reference sequence). CDR3 sequence: CASSPSSGQTTYEQYF. Written as DNA, the CDR3 is TGTGCCAGCTCCCCCTCTTCCGGACAGACTACCTACGAGCAGTACTTC.

In its sample, this clone was seen once. The chain carries TRBV19 and TRBJ1-1; D possibly corresponds to TRBD1 (6 bases). The CDR3 extends over 15 amino acids. CDR1 and CDR2 from the germline V gene are LNHDA and SQIVND (reference sequence). V was shortened by 5 bases and J by 0 bases, with 13 bases between the two germline ends. In DNA form, the CDR3 reads TGTGCCAGTAGTCCCGACAGGCTTATGAACACTGAAGCTTTCTTT. Protein product: CASSPDRLMNTEAFF.

The chain links TRBV19 to TRBJ1-5, with TRBD1 matching over 11 bases. Looked up from germline, CDR1 is LNHDA and CDR2 is SQIVND (reference sequence). V shed 9 bases and J 6 bases; nucleotides not matched to a gene: 16. CDR3 size: 17 residues. The CDR3 coding sequence is TGTGCCAGCAATTCCGGGACAGGGGGTTCAATCCGTCAGCCCCAGCATTTT. Translating it yields CASNSGTGGSIRQPQHF.

V and J are TRBV5-1 and TRBJ2-5; 8 bases line up with TRBD2. In germline, CDR1 is SGHRS, CDR2 YFSETQ. J was trimmed by 3 bases and V by 0 bases; bases with no gene match: 4. The CDR3 extends over 15 amino acids. The CDR3 reads CASSLVGSGKETQYF. The CDR3 nucleotides read TGCGCCAGCAGCTTGGTGGGTAGCGGGAAAGAGACCCAGTACTTC. The variable domain in full, completed from reference TRBV5-1 and TRBJ2-5, reads KAGVTQTPRYLIKTRGQQVTLSCSPISGHRSVSWYQQTPGQGLQFLFEYFSETQRNKGNFPGRFSGRQFSNSRSEMNVSTLELGDSALYLCASSLVGSGKETQYFGPGTRLLVL.

The rearrangement uses TRBV5-1 and TRBJ2-3; D unresolved. The CDR3 runs to 14 residues. Trimming pared 0 bases from V and 2 bases from J, leaving 7 bases between. Germline V gene lookup returns CDR1 SGHRS and CDR2 YFSETQ. The CDR3 here is CASSLGLSTDTQYF. CDR3 sequence (DNA): TGCGCCAGCAGCTTGGGGCTCTCCACAGATACGCAGTATTTT.

The genes are TRBV7-2 and TRBJ1-6, with TRBD1 identical over 8 bases. This CDR3 region has 15 residues. V was pared by 8 bases and J by 7 bases, with 10 bases of the junction left unmatched. Germline V lookup: CDR1 SGHTA, CDR2 FQGNSA. DNA of the CDR3: TGTGCCAGCCGGCAGGGACAGGTGGGAAATTCACCCCTCCACTTT. Translated, it gives CASRQGQVGNSPLHF.

The chain uses TRBV10-3 and TRBJ1-1; 9 nucleotides align to TRBD1. The V segment lost 0 bases and the J segment 6 bases; nucleotides outside the gene matches: 14. The germline V gene has CDR1 ENHRY and CDR2 SYGVKD. The CDR3 is made up of 18 amino acids. DNA for the CDR3: TGTGCCATCAGTGAGTCTCTTTCGGGTGACAGGGGGAGGCCTGAAGCTTTCTTT. The encoded protein is CAISESLSGDRGRPEAFF.

The genes are TRBV7-8 and TRBJ1-5; the D is unclear. The germline V and J ends were trimmed by 1 base and 11 bases, with 12 bases remaining between them. The CDR3 spans 13 residues. CDR1 is SGHVS and CDR2 is FQNEAQ in the germline V gene. CDR3 sequence: CASSLVPPGSQHF. In DNA form, the CDR3 reads TGTGCCAGCAGCTTAGTTCCCCCCGGGTCCCAGCATTTT.

This chain links TRBV3-1 (or the pseudogene TRBV3-2) with TRBJ1-3; D ambiguous. CDR3 size: 15 residues. The ends were cut back, 1 base at V and 0 bases at J, with 7 bases in the middle. The germline gives CDR1 LGHDT, CDR2 YNNKEL (reference sequence). The CDR3 DNA follows: TGTGCCAGCAGCCAAGTTCCGGTCTCTGGAAACACCATATATTTT. Translating gives CASSQVPVSGNTIYF.

The V call is TRBV10-3, the J call TRBJ1-1; TRBD1 matches at 9 bases. Unmatched junction bases numbered 3, after V lost 5 bases and J lost 5 bases. The CDR3 totals 13 residues. The germline V gene encodes CDR1 ENHRY and CDR2 SYGVKD. CDR3 sequence reads: CAISNRGRTEAFF. The CDR3, as DNA: TGTGCCATCAGTAACAGGGGGCGGACTGAAGCTTTCTTT.

A single count supports this clone. V and J are TRBV7-3 and TRBJ2-2; 10 nucleotides align to TRBD2. Germline CDR1 SGHTA, CDR2 FQGTGA. The CDR3 is 17 residues long. The ends lost 1 base at V and 2 bases at J; junction bases unmatched: 4. CDR3 residues: CASSLIPSGSNTGELFF. The CDR3 bases are TGTGCCAGCAGCTTAATACCTAGCGGGAGTAACACCGGGGAGCTGTTTTTT.

The chain is built from TRBV7-2 and TRBJ1-2; 7 bases agree with TRBD1. J was trimmed by 2 bases and V by 5 bases; bases with no gene match: 8. Germline V gene sequence: CDR1 SGHTA, CDR2 FQGNSA. CDR3 length: 15 amino acids. CDR3 sequence: CASSRSGTENYGYTF. CDR3 nucleotide sequence: TGTGCCAGCAGCCGGTCCGGGACAGAAAACTATGGCTACACCTTC.

The chain combines TRBV20-1 with TRBJ2-7; maybe TRBD1 (5 bases). V was cut by 3 bases and J by 5 bases, with 8 bases left in between. Germline assignment: CDR1 DFQATT and CDR2 SNEGSKA (reference sequence). The CDR3 covers 11 residues. CDR3 in amino acids: CSASQGNEQYV. The CDR3 DNA reads as TGCAGTGCTAGCCAGGGTAACGAGCAGTACGTC.

The J gene is TRBJ1-1, the V gene TRBV6-4, with D unclear. Germline V gene sequence: CDR1 MRHNA, CDR2 SNTAGT. The CDR3 spans 13 residues. V lost 10 bases and J lost 4, with 16 bases in between. The CDR3 here is CATNEAPSTEAFF. The CDR3, as DNA: TGTGCCACGAATGAGGCCCCCAGCACTGAAGCTTTCTTT.

The chain recombines TRBV4-1 with TRBJ1-2; a possible D gene is TRBD1 (5 bases). Deletions cut 4 bases from V and 9 bases from J, with 15 bases between. The V gene's germline CDR1 is MGHRA and CDR2 YSYEKL. The CDR3 is 13 residues long. The CDR3 spells CASSLGPQGSYTF. CDR3 DNA: TGCGCCAGCAGCCTAGGACCCCAGGGAAGCTACACCTTC.

CDR3 sequence reads: CASSRGLHTGELFF. CDR3 nucleotides: TGTGCCAGCAGCCGGGGTCTACACACCGGGGAGCTGTTTTTT. The V call is TRBV11-3, the J call TRBJ2-2; possible D gene TRBD2, 5 bases. The CDR3 sequence is 14 residues long. Per germline, CDR1 SGHNT and CDR2 YENEEA. The ends were cut back, 5 bases at V and 3 bases at J, with 10 bases in the middle.

This rearrangement joins TRBV2 to TRBJ1-2, with D perhaps TRBD1 (5 bases). Deletions cut 4 bases from V and 5 bases from J, with 14 bases between. Looked up from germline, CDR1 is SNHLY and CDR2 is FYNNEI. This CDR3 is built from 14 residues. The CDR3 DNA sequence: TGTGCCAGCAGTGTTACAGGCGGATCTTATGGCTACACCTTC. This gives the protein CASSVTGGSYGYTF.

The chain combines TRBV19 with TRBJ2-7; TRBD2 is a possible D gene (5 bases). Germline CDR1 is LNHDA and CDR2 is SQIVND (reference sequence). Trimming cost V 2 bases and J 3 bases, with 8 bases left between them. The CDR3 length is 13 residues. The CDR3 region is CASSIYSGYEQYF. The DNA of the CDR3 is TGTGCCAGTAGTATATACAGCGGCTACGAGCAGTACTTC. Based on the CDR3 plus reference TRBV19 and TRBJ2-7, the full variable domain is DGGITQSPKYLFRKEGQNVTLSCEQNLNHDAMYWYRQDPGQGLRLIYYSQIVNDFQKGDIAEGYSVSREKKESFPLTVTSAQKNPTAFYLCASSIYSGYEQYFGPGTRLTVT.

This chain uses TRBV2 with TRBJ2-1; TRBD2 matches 10 bases. The J segment lost 5 bases and the V segment lost 6 bases, leaving 4 bases of the junction unmatched. Per the germline V gene, CDR1 is SNHLY and CDR2 is FYNNEI. The CDR3 is 14 amino acids. The CDR3 DNA follows: TGTGCCAGCAGGAGACTAGCGGGTAACAATGAGCAGTTCTTC. This gives the protein CASRRLAGNNEQFF.

The chain links TRBV7-2 to TRBJ1-3; a weak D match, TRBD1 (5 bases). Deletions cut 3 bases from V and 0 bases from J, with 12 bases between. CDR1 SGHTA and CDR2 FQGNSA come from the germline V gene. The CDR3 contains 16 residues. CDR3 in amino acids: CASSLEGPYSGNTIYF. The DNA of the CDR3 is TGTGCCAGCAGCTTGGAGGGGCCCTACTCTGGAAACACCATATATTTT.

The chain employs TRBV28 and TRBJ1-2, with a weak D call TRBD1 (6 bases). Germline V gene lookup returns CDR1 MDHEN and CDR2 SYDVKM. Trimming stripped 6 bases from V and 4 bases from J, with 18 bases between. CDR3 length equals 15 residues. CDR3 in amino acids: CASSNPQGMVYGYTF. CDR3 bases: TGTGCCAGCAGCAACCCACAGGGAATGGTCTATGGCTACACCTTC.

CDR3: CASSESSGSIDTQYF. CDR3 nucleotides: TGTGCCAGCAGTGAATCTAGCGGGTCGATAGATACGCAGTATTTT. The chain uses TRBV6-4 and TRBJ2-3; 8 bases align to TRBD2. The germline V gene has CDR1 MRHNA and CDR2 SNTAGT. The CDR3 extends over 15 amino acids. V was pared by 3 bases and J by 5 bases, with 7 bases of the junction left unmatched.

The chain joins TRBV29-1 to TRBJ1-2, with 9 bases lining up with TRBD1. The germline V gene encodes CDR1 SQVTM and CDR2 ANQGSEA. The CDR3 contains 14 residues. The J segment lost 4 bases and the V segment lost 4 bases, leaving 7 bases of the junction unmatched. This CDR3 is CSVVDGTGLYGYTF. CDR3 DNA: TGCAGCGTTGTCGACGGGACAGGGCTCTATGGCTACACCTTC. Using reference TRBV29-1 and TRBJ1-2 for the parts outside the CDR3, the full variable domain is SAVISQKPSRDICQRGTSLTIQCQVDSQVTMMFWYRQQPGQSLTLIATANQGSEATYESGFVIDKFPISRPNLTFSTLTVSNMSPEDSSIYLCSVVDGTGLYGYTFGSGTRLTVV.

The chain links TRBV27 to TRBJ2-7; D is unresolved. The CDR3 has 13 amino acids. V lost 3 bases, J lost 5 bases, and 11 bases lay in between. Germline V lookup: CDR1 MNHEY, CDR2 SMNVEV (reference sequence). The CDR3 spells CASSFMGRDEQYF. CDR3 sequence (DNA): TGTGCCAGCAGTTTTATGGGCCGAGACGAGCAGTACTTC.

This chain uses TRBV7-9 with TRBJ1-1; D is perhaps TRBD1 (5 bases). This CDR3 region has 13 residues. Germline loops: CDR1 SEHNR, CDR2 FQNEAQ (reference sequence). V was shortened by 1 base and J by 6 bases, with 9 bases between the two germline ends. The CDR3 DNA sequence: TGTGCCAGCAGCTTAGGGCAGGGATCTGAAGCTTTCTTT. Residues: CASSLGQGSEAFF.

The chain links TRBV7-3 to TRBJ2-1; D is perhaps TRBD1 (6 bases). CDR1 SGHTA and CDR2 FQGTGA come from the germline V gene. The CDR3 consists of 13 residues. V gave up 8 bases and J gave up 1 base, with 9 bases separating them. CDR3 coding DNA: TGTGCCAGCCGAGGGGGATCCTACAATGAGCAGTTCTTC. It encodes CASRGGSYNEQFF.

This clone was counted between two and nine times. The J gene is TRBJ1-2, the V gene TRBV5-1; 9 positions match TRBD1. CDR3 length equals 15 residues. From germline, CDR1 is SGHRS and CDR2 YFSETQ. The V gene end was trimmed by 2 bases and the J gene end by 6 bases; junction bases not matched to a gene: 8. CDR3 protein: CASSFAPGQGNGYTF. In DNA form, the CDR3 reads TGCGCCAGCAGCTTTGCCCCGGGACAGGGAAATGGCTACACCTTC.

This clone came up a few times. This chain joins TRBV19 and TRBJ2-1; 8 bases agree with TRBD2. In germline, CDR1 is LNHDA, CDR2 SQIVND (reference sequence). V dropped 7 bases and J dropped 7; count of bases not matched to a gene: 12. This CDR3 comprises 15 residues. CDR3 DNA: TGTGCCAGTAAGCAAGGGCTAGCGGGTTTTAATGAGCAGTTCTTC. Amino acid sequence: CASKQGLAGFNEQFF.

The J gene is TRBJ1-5, the V gene TRBV5-1; D might be TRBD1 (5 bases). This CDR3 contains 14 residues. V gave up 0 bases and J gave up 4 bases, with 8 bases separating them. The germline gives CDR1 SGHRS, CDR2 YFSETQ. The CDR3 nucleotides are TGCGCCAGCAGCTTGGAGGGACTTAATCAGCCCCAGCATTTT. It encodes CASSLEGLNQPQHF.